This T cell receptor (beta chain) was documented in a study of blood T cell repertoires in COVID-19. Germline assignment: CDR1 MDHEN and CDR2 SYDVKM. This CDR3 region has 13 residues. Trimming stripped 9 bases from V and 0 bases from J, with 6 bases between. Per the study methods: Amplification of reference gene primers was used by the study to estimate nucleated cell counts. The method was immunoSEQ multiplex PCR; TCRdb's version includes in-frame clones alone and lacks a portion of them. D and trimming were read from the DNA, whereas the V and J calls and clone size are those reported in that table. The sample holds about 61,000 clones; around 77% are singletons and the top ten take less than 25%.

The chain couples TRBV28 to TRBJ1-6; D gene unclear. The source is an older man with active or convalescent COVID-19. Sequencing input: peripheral blood. The CDR3 loop reads CASNPSYNSPLHF. CDR3 bases: TGTGCCAGTAATCCCTCCTATAATTCACCCCTCCACTTT.